The 7 T cell receptor beta chains listed next were all sequenced from one sample in a study of cytomegalovirus exposure and HLA in healthy donors. With 60 Vbeta and 13 Jbeta primers, the PCR was carried out. Profiling relied on immunoSEQ multiplex PCR, and the TCRdb table lists in-frame clones only, not all of them. The profile shows roughly 180,000 clones, roughly 79% of them singletons. What was sequenced was PBMCs. These receptors all stem from a man aged 30 to 45 in good health and CMV-seronegative.

This clone was detected only a few times. The CDR3 sequence: CASSIGSKETQYF. The CDR3 DNA sequence: TGTGCCAGTAGTATTGGGAGCAAAGAGACCCAGTACTTC. The chain joins TRBV19 to TRBJ2-5; a weak D match, TRBD2 (5 bases). Germline-derived CDR1 and CDR2 are LNHDA and SQIVND (reference sequence). V lost 3 bases and J lost 3, with 8 bases in between. There are 13 residues in the CDR3.

The chain carries TRBV14 and TRBJ1-2, with 9 bases that match TRBD1. V lost 4 bases and J lost 4; bases outside the gene matches: 4. CDR1 is SGHDN and CDR2 is FVKESK in the germline V gene. The CDR3 has 14 amino acids. CDR3 sequence (DNA): TGTGCCAGCAGCCCCCAGACAGGGGGCTATGGCTACACCTTC. Translating gives CASSPQTGGYGYTF.

This chain uses TRBV28 with TRBJ2-5, with D unclear. Germline CDR1 is MDHEN and CDR2 is SYDVKM. This CDR3 comprises 8 residues. In DNA, the CDR3 is TGTTCACAAGAGACCCAGTACTTC. Translating it yields CSQETQYF.

The CDR3 DNA reads as TGTGCCAGCAGCGGGAGAAGAGCCGGAGAGACCCAGTACTTC. It encodes CASSGRRAGETQYF. The chain has TRBV2 and TRBJ2-5; weak D call: TRBD2 (6 bases). The V gene's germline CDR1 is SNHLY and CDR2 FYNNEI. The length of the CDR3 is 14 residues. V lost 6 bases, J lost 4 bases, and 15 bases lay in between.

This chain links TRBV6-5 with TRBJ1-2; 7 bases fit TRBD1. The CDR3 consists of 13 residues. Germline CDR1 and CDR2: MNHEY and SVGAGI. The J segment lost 8 bases and the V segment lost 4 bases, leaving 7 bases of the junction unmatched. The CDR3, as DNA: TGTGCCAGCAGTTCCGGGACAGTCCTCGGCTACACCTTC. Translation gives CASSSGTVLGYTF.

The table lists this clone with a few counts. For the CDR3, the DNA is TGCGCCAGCAGCCAAGAGGGGATTAGCGGGAGAGGCTACGAGCAGTACTTC. This gives the protein CASSQEGISGRGYEQYF. The genes are TRBV4-1 and TRBJ2-5, with 9 bases identical to TRBD2. The J call may be mistaken, given a closer DNA end match to TRBJ2-7. Germline CDR1 and CDR2: MGHRA and YSYEKL. The CDR3 totals 17 residues.

The V and J genes are TRBV21-1 and TRBJ1-2; the DNA was not used to check the table's D call, TRBD1. TRBV21-1 is a known pseudogene. The CDR3 runs to 13 residues. CDR3 sequence reads: CASRARTDYGYTF. Written as DNA, the CDR3 is TGTGCCAGCAGGGCCCGGACAGACTATGGCTACACCTTC.